This TCR beta chain was documented in a study of cytomegalovirus exposure and HLA in healthy donors. This clone was detected a few times. The PCR contained 60 Vbeta and 13 Jbeta primers. Sequencing was performed with immunoSEQ multiplex PCR; in TCRdb, only in-frame clones are kept and a portion is missing. In the table there are fewer than 85,000 clones, under 80% of which are singletons. This receptor was identified in a man aged 18 to 35 in good health and CMV-seropositive. The sequencing sample was made of PBMCs.

The CDR3 nucleotides are TGTGCCAGCAGCCCAGGACACGTGAACACTGAAGCTTTCTTT. Translating it yields CASSPGHVNTEAFF. The genes are TRBV5-4 and TRBJ1-1; TRBD1 might be the D (5 bases). This CDR3 comprises 14 residues. CDR1 SGHNT and CDR2 YYREEE come from the germline V gene (reference sequence). V was clipped by 4 bases and J by 0 bases, with 10 bases between them.